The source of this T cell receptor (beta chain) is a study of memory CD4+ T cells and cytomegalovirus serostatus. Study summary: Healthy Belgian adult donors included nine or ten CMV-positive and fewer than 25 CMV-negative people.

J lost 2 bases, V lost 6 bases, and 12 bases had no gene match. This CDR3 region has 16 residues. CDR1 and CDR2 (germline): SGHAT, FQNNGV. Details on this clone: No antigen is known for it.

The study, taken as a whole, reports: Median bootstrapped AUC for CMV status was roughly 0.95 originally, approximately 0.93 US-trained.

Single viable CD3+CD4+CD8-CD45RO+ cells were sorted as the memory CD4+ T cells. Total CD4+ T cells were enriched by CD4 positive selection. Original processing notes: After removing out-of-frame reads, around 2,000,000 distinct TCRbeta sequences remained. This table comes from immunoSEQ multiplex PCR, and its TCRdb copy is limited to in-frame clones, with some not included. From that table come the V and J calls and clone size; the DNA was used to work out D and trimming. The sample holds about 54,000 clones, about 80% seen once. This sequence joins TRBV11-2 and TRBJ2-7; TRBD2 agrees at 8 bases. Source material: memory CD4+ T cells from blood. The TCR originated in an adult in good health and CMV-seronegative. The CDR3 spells CASRSPRSSGPYEQYF. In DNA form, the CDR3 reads TGTGCCAGCAGATCTCCCCGGTCTAGCGGGCCCTACGAGCAGTACTTC.